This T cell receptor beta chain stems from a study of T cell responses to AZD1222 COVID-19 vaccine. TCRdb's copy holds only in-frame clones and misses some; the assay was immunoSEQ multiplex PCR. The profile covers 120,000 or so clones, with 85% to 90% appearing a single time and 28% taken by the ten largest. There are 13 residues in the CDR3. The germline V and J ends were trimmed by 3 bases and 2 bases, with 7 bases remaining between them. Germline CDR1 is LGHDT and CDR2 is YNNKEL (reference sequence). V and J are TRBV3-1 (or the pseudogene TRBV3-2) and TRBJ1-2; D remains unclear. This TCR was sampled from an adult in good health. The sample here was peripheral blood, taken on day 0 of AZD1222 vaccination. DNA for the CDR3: TGTGCCAGCAGCCACAGCGAGAACTATGGCTACACCTTC. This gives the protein CASSHSENYGYTF.